Described below is a single T cell receptor (beta chain) sequence and its context. The germline V gene has CDR1 KGHSH and CDR2 LQKENI. This CDR3 contains 16 residues. Trimming cost V 3 bases and J 5 bases; bases outside gene matches: 7. This entry comes from a study of blood T cell repertoires in COVID-19. For the study at large: PBMCs, B-cell-depleted T cells, or T cells were the source of the cDNA or gDNA that made up the material.

The assay was immunoSEQ multiplex PCR, and TCRdb's table has in-frame clones only and misses some. The sample contains roughly 160,000 clones, roughly 87% of which appear only once. Material: PBMCs or T cells enriched from blood (not recorded which). This clonotype was obtained from a man aged 45 to 65 who had recovered from COVID-19. The genes are TRBV18 and TRBJ2-1; TRBD1 aligns across 10 bases. Here the CDR3 reads CASSPSAGTGDNEQFF. In DNA, the CDR3 is TGTGCCAGCTCACCGTCTGCCGGGACAGGGGACAATGAGCAGTTCTTC.